These 23 T cell receptor beta chains originate from one sample sequenced in a study of shared clonotypes between healthy human individuals. The naive CD8 fraction comprised CD45RO-negative cells positively selected for CCR7 and excluded terminally differentiated effector memory CD45RA+ cells. Here immunoSEQ multiplex PCR was the method, and the copy in TCRdb shows in-frame clones only, minus some. Counted here are about 2.2 million clones, just under 95% occurring once; the ten biggest clones make up approximately 1.6%. Sample: naive CD8+ T cells from PBMCs. The source is a man younger than 35 in good health. Some clones in this sample may be carry-over from other donors' samples.

The gene calls are TRBV9 and TRBJ1-3; D gene unclear. The CDR3 extends over 16 amino acids. The germline V gene has CDR1 SGDLS and CDR2 YYNGEE. V lost 3 bases, J lost 2 bases, and 15 bases lay in between. The CDR3 region has the DNA TGTGCCAGCAGCGGTCGGCCCCAGGAGGCTGGAAACACCATATATTTT. Its translation: CASSGRPQEAGNTIYF.

The gene calls are TRBV28 and TRBJ1-1; a possible D gene is TRBD1 (5 bases). This CDR3 contains 15 residues. Trimming left V 3 bases short and J 1 base short, with 12 bases between. Germline V gene sequence: CDR1 MDHEN, CDR2 SYDVKM. CDR3 residues: CASSLATDSNTEAFF. The CDR3 DNA follows: TGTGCCAGCAGTTTGGCGACAGACTCGAACACTGAAGCTTTCTTT.

The chain has TRBV27 and TRBJ2-7, with 8 bases matching TRBD1. Germline assignment: CDR1 MNHEY and CDR2 SMNVEV (reference sequence). The V segment lost 5 bases and the J segment 3 bases; nucleotides outside the gene matches: 3. This CDR3 is 13 amino acids long. The CDR3 loop is CASSHTGGYEQYF. The CDR3 DNA follows: TGTGCCAGCAGTCATACAGGGGGCTACGAGCAGTACTTC.

The chain carries TRBV19 and TRBJ1-1, with D unclear. The CDR3 extends over 14 amino acids. Trimming removed 9 bases at V and 1 base at J, with 15 bases between. Germline CDR1 reads LNHDA; CDR2 reads SQIVND (reference sequence). The DNA for the CDR3 is TGTGCCAGCTCGGGTTTTGGGAGGAACACTGAAGCTTTCTTT. Protein sequence: CASSGFGRNTEAFF.

The V call is TRBV9, the J call TRBJ2-7, with D perhaps given as TRBD1 or TRBD2 (6 bases each). CDR1 is SGDLS, CDR2 YYNGEE, per germline. The CDR3 runs 17 residues. Trimming cost V 2 bases and J 0 bases, with 18 bases left between them. CDR3 sequence (DNA): TGTGCCAGCAGCGTGGGGGCGGGGCTAGCGAGCTCCTACGAGCAGTACTTC. Translated: CASSVGAGLASSYEQYF.

CDR3 DNA: TGTGCCAGCAGCGAGCGTACAGAATTCATTAGCACAGATACGCAGTATTTT. It encodes CASSERTEFISTDTQYF. The V and J genes are TRBV9 and TRBJ2-3; D not resolved. The CDR3 is 17 amino acids. Germline loops: CDR1 SGDLS, CDR2 YYNGEE. Between the trimmed V and J ends, which lost 3 bases and 0 bases, there was a span of 17 bases.

For this clone: This same CDR3 is encoded by further DNA sequences in the sample. The chain is built from TRBV9 and TRBJ2-7, with TRBD2 matching over 11 bases. Unmatched junction bases numbered 7, after V lost 4 bases and J lost 1 base. Germline V gives CDR1 SGDLS, CDR2 YYNGEE. The CDR3 totals 16 residues. This CDR3 reads CASSPGLAGYSYEQYF. The DNA of the CDR3 is TGTGCCAGCAGCCCAGGACTAGCGGGCTATTCCTACGAGCAGTACTTC. Full variable domain (missing parts from reference TRBV9 and TRBJ2-7): DSGVTQTPKHLITATGQRVTLRCSPRSGDLSVYWYQQSLDQGLQFLIQYYNGEERAKGNILERFSAQQFPDLHSELNLSSLELGDSALYFCASSPGLAGYSYEQYFGPGTRLTVT.

The V gene is TRBV27, the J gene TRBJ1-2, with 7 bases lining up with TRBD1. Germline lookup yields CDR1 MNHEY and CDR2 SMNVEV (reference sequence). CDR3 length: 16 amino acids. Trimming removed 5 bases from V and 3 bases from J; junction bases left unmatched: 12. The CDR3 DNA is TGTGCCAGCAGTCCCCCCGGGTTCAGGGGGGACTATGGCTACACCTTC. It is translated as CASSPPGFRGDYGYTF.

V usage is TRBV27 and J usage is TRBJ2-7; 7 nucleotides align to TRBD2. The V gene's germline CDR1 is MNHEY and CDR2 SMNVEV (reference sequence). The length of the CDR3 is 15 residues. The V gene end was trimmed by 6 bases and the J gene end by 1 base; junction bases not matched to a gene: 9. The CDR3 protein is CASSIAGVGSYEQYF. The CDR3 DNA reads as TGTGCCAGCAGCATCGCGGGGGTCGGGTCCTACGAGCAGTACTTC.

V usage is TRBV7-8 and J usage is TRBJ2-1, with TRBD2 matching over 14 bases. V lost 5 bases, J lost 10 bases, and 10 bases stayed unmatched. CDR3 length: 16 amino acids. In germline, CDR1 is SGHVS, CDR2 FQNEAQ. The CDR3 sequence is CASSPGLAGAIREQFF. The CDR3 DNA reads TGTGCCAGCAGCCCGGGACTAGCGGGAGCCATCAGAGAGCAGTTCTTC.

The chain links TRBV19 to TRBJ2-7; no firm D call. The CDR3 totals 13 residues. Deletions cut 5 bases from V and 1 base from J, with 9 bases between. Germline V gene data show CDR1 as LNHDA and CDR2 as SQIVND (reference sequence). CDR3 loop: CASSDGLSYEQYF. CDR3 DNA sequence: TGTGCCAGTAGTGATGGGCTGTCCTACGAGCAGTACTTC.

The chain is built from TRBV2 and TRBJ2-1; D unclear. Germline assignment: CDR1 SNHLY and CDR2 FYNNEI. There are 14 residues in the CDR3. The V and J ends lost 2 bases and 8 bases respectively, with 13 bases between them. The CDR3 loop is CASSERTRAHEQFF. CDR3 coding DNA: TGTGCCAGCAGTGAAAGGACCCGGGCCCATGAGCAGTTCTTC.

The chain has TRBV27 and TRBJ2-7; 8 bases are shared with TRBD1. Trimming took 5 bases from V and 5 from J; bases not matched to a gene: 11. This CDR3 has 15 residues. The germline gives CDR1 MNHEY, CDR2 SMNVEV (reference sequence). CDR3 region: CASSPIGQGAHEQYF. CDR3 bases: TGTGCCAGCAGTCCCATCGGACAGGGTGCCCACGAGCAGTACTTC.

This clone has a single count. The CDR3 region has the DNA TGTGCCAGCAGTCAGGACAGGGGGCGAGATCAGCCCCAGCATTTT. Translating it yields CASSQDRGRDQPQHF. V usage is TRBV6-5 and J usage is TRBJ1-5; the match to TRBD1 covers 11 bases. V gave up 5 bases and J gave up 5 bases; unmatched junction bases: 5. Germline V gene sequence: CDR1 MNHEY, CDR2 SVGAGI. This CDR3 has 15 amino acids.

The chain joins TRBV5-5 to TRBJ2-7; 7 bases are shared with TRBD2. CDR1 is SGHKS, CDR2 YYEKEE, per germline (reference sequence). J lost 2 bases, V lost 2 bases, and 4 bases had no gene match. This CDR3 contains 14 residues. CDR3 in amino acids: CASSFGGRAYEQYF. CDR3 nucleotides: TGTGCCAGCAGCTTCGGTGGGAGGGCCTACGAGCAGTACTTC. The variable domain in full, completed from reference TRBV5-5 and TRBJ2-7, reads DAGVTQSPTHLIKTRGQQVTLRCSPISGHKSVSWYQQVLGQGPQFIFQYYEKEERGRGNFPDRFSARQFPNYSSELNVNALLLGDSALYLCASSFGGRAYEQYFGPGTRLTVT.

This clone came up once. This sequence joins TRBV5-4 and TRBJ2-7, with TRBD2 matching 9 bases. The CDR3 runs to 14 residues. Germline CDR1 reads SGHNT; CDR2 reads YYREEE (reference sequence). Trimming cost V 4 bases and J 0 bases; bases outside gene matches: 2. This chain's CDR3 is CASSPTSGSYEQYF. As DNA, the CDR3 is TGTGCCAGCAGCCCGACTAGCGGCTCCTACGAGCAGTACTTC. Complete variable domain (other parts from reference TRBV5-4 and TRBJ2-7): ETGVTQSPTHLIKTRGQQVTLRCSSQSGHNTVSWYQQALGQGPQFIFQYYREEENGRGNFPPRFSGLQFPNYSSELNVNALELDDSALYLCASSPTSGSYEQYFGPGTRLTVT.

The V call is TRBV5-1, the J call TRBJ1-1; 7 bases fit TRBD1. The J segment lost 1 base and the V segment lost 3 bases, leaving 9 bases of the junction unmatched. Germline V lookup: CDR1 SGHRS, CDR2 YFSETQ. The CDR3 runs 16 residues. DNA of the CDR3: TGCGCCAGCAGCTCAAGGATGACAGGGACGAACACTGAAGCTTTCTTT. As protein: CASSSRMTGTNTEAFF.

V and J are TRBV6-1 and TRBJ2-6, with D unclear. The ends were cut back, 1 base at V and 2 bases at J, with 12 bases in the middle. Germline loops: CDR1 MNHNS, CDR2 SASEGT. This CDR3 is 17 amino acids long. Here the CDR3 reads CASSEGYRKAGANVLTF. In nucleotides, the CDR3 is TGTGCCAGCAGTGAAGGATATAGGAAGGCTGGGGCCAACGTCCTGACTTTC.

The V gene is TRBV10-2, the J gene TRBJ1-1, with D possibly being TRBD1 (6 bases). The length of the CDR3 is 12 residues. The V and J ends lost 5 bases and 6 bases respectively, with 10 bases between them. Germline assignment: CDR1 WSHSY and CDR2 SAAADI. The CDR3 loop is CASSSGAPEAFF. For the CDR3, the DNA is TGCGCCAGCAGTTCAGGGGCCCCTGAAGCTTTCTTT.

This chain links TRBV9 with TRBJ2-1; 12 bases agree with TRBD2. The CDR3 contains 16 residues. The trim removed 5 bases at V and 9 bases at J, leaving 12 bases unmatched. Germline assignment: CDR1 SGDLS and CDR2 YYNGEE. As DNA, the CDR3 is TGTGCCAGCAGTCACTCCGAGACTAGCGGGAGTGTTGAGCAGTTCTTC. The encoded protein is CASSHSETSGSVEQFF.

This sequence joins TRBV28 and TRBJ1-5; 7 bases agree with TRBD1. There are 16 residues in the CDR3. Germline-derived CDR1 and CDR2 are MDHEN and SYDVKM. V was pared by 5 bases and J by 1 base, with 8 bases of the junction left unmatched. In DNA, the CDR3 is TGTGCCAGCAGTAAATGGACAGGCCGGAGCAATCAGCCCCAGCATTTT. Residues: CASSKWTGRSNQPQHF.

This clone was picked up one time. The J gene is TRBJ2-7, the V gene TRBV13; D tentatively reads TRBD1 or TRBD2 (6 bases each). This CDR3 has 14 residues. Germline CDR1 PRHDT, CDR2 FYEKMQ (reference sequence). The V end lost 2 bases, the J end lost 5 bases, and 13 bases lay between the germline ends. This chain's CDR3 is CASSLRGARDEQYF. The CDR3 bases are TGTGCCAGCAGCTTAAGGGGGGCGCGAGACGAGCAGTACTTC.

Worth noting for this clone: At the DNA level, this CDR3 is encoded by other sequences in the same sample as well. The chain joins TRBV7-9 to TRBJ2-1; TRBD2 might be the D (5 bases). CDR3 length: 11 residues. Trimming removed 3 bases from V and 8 bases from J, with 5 bases in between. Germline CDR1 SEHNR, CDR2 FQNEAQ (reference sequence). CDR3 region: CASSLGDEQFF. CDR3 bases: TGTGCCAGCAGCTTGGGAGATGAGCAGTTCTTC.